A single sample is the source of the 5 T cell receptor beta chains below, sequenced in a study of blood T cells in healthy people across ages. Next came a second PCR, run for roughly 6 to 11 cycles, which used a sample-barcoded 5' primer along with a J-beta primer mix. From the 5' RACE reads, TCRdb called clonotypes with MiXCR, one entry per CDR3 protein. Among around 750,000 distinct CDR3 sequences listed, approximately 53% were seen once. Sequenced input: blood. Receptors were obtained from an elderly man in good health.

This chain uses TRBV24-1 with TRBJ2-5; TRBD1 is a possible D gene (5 bases). There are 13 residues in the CDR3. V was pared by 6 bases and J by 1 base, with 8 bases between. Germline CDR1 and CDR2: KGHDR and SFDVKD. CDR3 sequence reads: CATSPDSQETQYF. The CDR3 nucleotides read TGTGCCACCAGTCCAGACAGCCAAGAGACCCAGTACTTC.

The rearrangement joins TRBV7-8 to TRBJ1-4, with 9 bases fitting TRBD1. This CDR3 has 15 amino acids. V was pared by 1 base and J by 7 bases, with 4 bases of the junction left unmatched. Germline CDR1 reads SGHVS; CDR2 reads FQNEAQ. The CDR3 DNA is TGTGCCAGCAGCTTAGGACAGGGGGAGGGTGAAAAACTGTTTTTT. Translation gives CASSLGQGEGEKLFF.

The table lists this clonotype with a few counts. The V and J genes are TRBV10-3 and TRBJ2-1; D perhaps matches TRBD1 (5 bases). Trimming took 6 bases from V and 5 from J, leaving 11 bases between them. The germline gives CDR1 ENHRY, CDR2 SYGVKD. The CDR3 consists of 13 residues. CDR3 in amino acids: CAIRGVGDNEQFF. As DNA, the CDR3 is TGTGCCATCAGGGGTGTAGGGGACAATGAGCAGTTCTTC.

This clonotype was seen ten or more times. The CDR3 coding sequence is TGTGCCAGCAGTTTACGGAGACAGGCCACAGATACGCAGTATTTT. Translation: CASSLRRQATDTQYF. The J gene is TRBJ2-3, the V gene TRBV12-3 or TRBV12-4, with a possible D match to TRBD1 (6 bases). Between the trimmed V and J ends, which lost 2 bases and 2 bases, there was a span of 11 bases. This CDR3 has 15 amino acids.

This chain links TRBV5-1 with TRBJ2-1, with 9 bases fitting TRBD2. The CDR3 has 16 amino acids. The ends lost 4 bases at V and 7 bases at J; junction bases unmatched: 12. CDR1 is SGHRS and CDR2 is YFSETQ in the germline V gene. CDR3 in DNA: TGCGCCAGCAGCCCATTCCCCCGCGGGAGGGAAAATGAGCAGTTCTTC. Translation gives CASSPFPRGRENEQFF.